This note documents a single T cell receptor (beta chain) sequence. Original processing notes: Estimated nucleated cell counts came from reference gene primer amplification. The protocol was immunoSEQ multiplex PCR, while the TCRdb copy is restricted to in-frame clones and leaves out a portion. The DNA was the basis for D and trimming; V, J and clone size are from that table. The sample lists about 210,000 clones, 81% occurring once. The CDR3 totals 17 residues. Looked up from germline, CDR1 is MDHEN and CDR2 is SYDVKM. V dropped 3 bases and J dropped 6; count of bases not matched to a gene: 9. These data come from a study of blood T cell repertoires in COVID-19. Study information: The analysed material was cDNA or gDNA that came from T cells, B-cell-depleted T cells, or PBMCs.

Everyone who took part was roughly 18 to 89 years old, and they came from 20 to 25 US areas. Specimen: PBMCs or T cells enriched from blood (not recorded which). The receptor was isolated from a woman in her forties or fifties with acute COVID-19. The rearrangement joins TRBV28 to TRBJ2-5; 14 nucleotides agree with TRBD2. The CDR3 spells CASSFPGTSGSGQTQYF. The CDR3 DNA sequence: TGTGCCAGCAGTTTCCCCGGGACTAGCGGGAGTGGTCAGACCCAGTACTTC.